Reported below is one T cell receptor beta chain. Germline V gene sequence: CDR1 SGHTA, CDR2 FQGNSA. With V trimmed by 4 bases and J by 4 bases, 9 bases remained unmatched. There are 16 residues in the CDR3. The data belong to a study of blood T cell repertoires in COVID-19. Study context: Researchers got acute and convalescent COVID-19 samples from the United States, Italy and Spain. T cells, B-cell-depleted T cells, or PBMCs provided the cDNA or gDNA that served as material.

The authors' processing: Cell counts per sample came from amplifying reference gene primers. Data came from immunoSEQ multiplex PCR; TCRdb stores just in-frame clones and leaves some out. D and trimming were read from the DNA, whereas the V and J calls and clone size are those reported in that table. The data contain roughly 410,000 clones, around 90% of them singletons. The origin of this receptor is a man aged 40-50 years with acute or convalescent COVID-19. Sequenced sample: peripheral blood. The gene calls are TRBV7-2 and TRBJ2-1; 8 nucleotides line up with TRBD1. CDR3 DNA sequence: TGTGCCAGCAGCTGCCGACAGGGGAATAGGTACAATGAGCAGTTCTTC. It translates to CASSCRQGNRYNEQFF.